These 25 T cell receptor beta chains came from one sample sequenced in a study of cytomegalovirus exposure and HLA in healthy donors. Use of 60 Vbeta and 13 Jbeta primers characterized the PCR. Profiling relied on immunoSEQ multiplex PCR, and the TCRdb table lists in-frame clones only, not all of them. This sample contains 150,000 to 200,000 clones. The sequenced sample was PBMCs. The receptors stem from a woman in her sixties in good health and CMV-seronegative.

The V gene is TRBV5-1, the J gene TRBJ2-7; 7 nucleotides line up with TRBD1. V lost 4 bases, J lost 3 bases, and 7 bases stayed unmatched. Germline-derived CDR1 and CDR2 are SGHRS and YFSETQ. This CDR3 comprises 14 residues. The CDR3 sequence is CASSPGGDSYEQYF. The DNA for the CDR3 is TGCGCCAGCAGCCCCGGTGGGGACAGCTACGAGCAGTACTTC.

The chain carries TRBV5-4 and TRBJ1-1; possible D gene TRBD1, 6 bases. The ends were cut back, 4 bases at V and 1 base at J, with 8 bases in the middle. This CDR3 has 13 residues. Germline-derived CDR1 and CDR2 are SGHNT and YYREEE (reference sequence). The CDR3 reads CASSPGQNTEAFF. The CDR3 region has the DNA TGTGCCAGCAGCCCGGGACAGAACACTGAAGCTTTCTTT.

The CDR3 reads CASSLGANQPQHF. CDR3 sequence (DNA): TGTGCCAGCAGCTTAGGCGCCAATCAGCCCCAGCATTTT. The V and J genes are TRBV7-8 and TRBJ1-5; the D is unclear. The germline gives CDR1 SGHVS, CDR2 FQNEAQ. The CDR3 is 13 amino acids. With 1 base removed from V and 3 bases from J, the gap between germline ends came to 4 bases.

The chain couples TRBV6-5 to TRBJ1-2; weak D call: TRBD1 (5 bases). Trimming removed 0 bases from V and 2 bases from J, with 10 bases in between. The germline CDR1 and CDR2 sequences are MNHEY and SVGAGI. The CDR3 spans 15 residues. The CDR3 sequence is CASSYSPTVNYGYTF. For the CDR3, the DNA is TGTGCCAGCAGTTACTCTCCGACAGTGAACTATGGCTACACCTTC.

The rearrangement uses TRBV27 and TRBJ2-2, with TRBD1 matching 7 bases. This CDR3 spans 16 amino acids. Germline-derived CDR1 and CDR2 are MNHEY and SMNVEV (reference sequence). Trimming took 5 bases from V and 0 from J; bases not matched to a gene: 6. The CDR3 is CASSPRGGANTGELFF. CDR3 bases: TGTGCCAGCAGTCCCCGAGGGGGCGCGAACACCGGGGAGCTGTTTTTT.

V and J are TRBV25-1 and TRBJ1-2, with 11 bases aligning to TRBD1. V lost 4 bases to trimming and J lost 7 bases; unmatched junction nucleotides: 5. This CDR3 has 14 residues. The V gene's germline CDR1 is MGHDK and CDR2 SYGVNS. This chain's CDR3 is CASSGTGGGGGYTF. In DNA, the CDR3 is TGTGCCAGCAGTGGGACAGGGGGCGGCGGTGGCTACACCTTC.

The CDR3 sequence is CASSLETGMHNSPLHF. Here the CDR3 DNA reads TGTGCCAGCAGCTTAGAAACAGGGATGCATAATTCACCCCTCCACTTT. V and J are TRBV7-9 and TRBJ1-6; weak D call: TRBD1 (6 bases). Germline values: CDR1 SEHNR, CDR2 FQNEAQ (reference sequence). The CDR3 runs to 16 residues. V lost 1 base and J 5 bases, leaving 12 bases between the germline ends.

The chain joins TRBV2 to TRBJ1-1, with 8 bases aligning to TRBD1. The junction had 5 bases not matched to a gene; V was cut back by 4 bases and J by 1 base. Germline V CDR1 and CDR2: SNHLY, FYNNEI. The CDR3 has 15 residues. CDR3 nucleotides: TGTGCCAGCAGTGCACAGGGGGTGAAGAACACTGAAGCTTTCTTT. The encoded protein is CASSAQGVKNTEAFF.

On this clone: The identical CDR3 is also encoded by other nucleotide sequences in the sample. The V gene is TRBV5-1, the J gene TRBJ1-1; the D gene is possibly TRBD1 (6 bases). CDR3 length equals 16 residues. Looked up from germline, CDR1 is SGHRS and CDR2 is YFSETQ. Trimming took 0 bases from V and 1 from J, leaving 13 bases between them. The CDR3 is CASSLGHLGANTEAFF. The CDR3 DNA sequence: TGCGCCAGCAGCTTGGGGCACCTGGGGGCGAACACTGAAGCTTTCTTT.

DNA of the CDR3: TGTGCCAGCAGTAAATACCCGGGGGGCTCCCAGCAGTTCTTC. Translating gives CASSKYPGGSQQFF. V usage is TRBV6-6 and J usage is TRBJ2-1; maybe TRBD2 (7 bases). Germline CDR1 MNHNY, CDR2 SVGAGI (reference sequence). V lost 5 bases to trimming and J lost 11 bases, with 19 bases between them. This CDR3 region has 14 residues.

The chain uses TRBV21-1 and TRBJ2-7; the table gives TRBD1 as D, unverified against the DNA. TRBV21-1 is marked as a pseudogene. CDR3 length: 15 residues. The chain's CDR3 is CASSKAPRDRDWDHF. CDR3 nucleotide sequence: TGTGCCAGCAGCAAAGCCCCCCGGGACAGGGATTGGGACCACTTC.

This sequence joins TRBV18 and TRBJ1-4, with 8 bases lining up with TRBD1. The V segment lost 6 bases and the J segment 6 bases; nucleotides outside the gene matches: 3. The CDR3 is 13 residues long. CDR1 and CDR2 (germline): KGHSH, LQKENI. The CDR3 spells CASSPGGYEKLFF. The DNA of the CDR3 is TGTGCCAGCTCCCCAGGGGGCTATGAAAAACTGTTTTTT.

The chain is built from TRBV5-5 and TRBJ1-6; 8 nucleotides agree with TRBD1. J lost 7 bases, V lost 1 base, and 7 bases had no gene match. The CDR3 extends over 16 amino acids. Germline CDR1 reads SGHKS; CDR2 reads YYEKEE (reference sequence). In DNA, the CDR3 is TGTGCCAGCAGCTTGAGGTGGACAGGGAGGAATTCACCCCTCCACTTT. Its protein is CASSLRWTGRNSPLHF.

This chain uses TRBV7-6 with TRBJ1-2; 8 bases are shared with TRBD1. This CDR3 has 15 residues. Germline assignment: CDR1 SGHVS and CDR2 FNYEAQ. The J segment lost 7 bases and the V segment lost 4 bases, leaving 11 bases of the junction unmatched. CDR3 sequence reads: CASSSGRGRPSGYTF. The CDR3 coding sequence is TGTGCCAGCAGCTCGGGCAGGGGGCGTCCATCTGGCTACACCTTC.

The CDR3 coding sequence is TGTGCCAGCAGTTACTCCCGGGATACGCAGTATTTT. This translates into CASSYSRDTQYF. The chain links TRBV6-5 to TRBJ2-3; D gene unclear. Trimming pared 0 bases from V and 6 bases from J, leaving 4 bases between. The CDR3 sequence is 12 residues long. Germline CDR1 MNHEY, CDR2 SVGAGI.

The chain uses TRBV7-7 and TRBJ2-1, with TRBD2 matching over 8 bases. V trimming: 5 bases; J trimming: 5 bases; junction bases outside the gene matches: 5. Germline assignment: CDR1 SSHAT and CDR2 FNYEAQ (reference sequence). The CDR3 extends over 14 amino acids. As DNA, the CDR3 is TGTGCCAGCAGCCCACGGGGGGGCGACAATGAGCAGTTCTTC. As protein: CASSPRGGDNEQFF.

This chain joins TRBV6-5 and TRBJ2-2, with TRBD1 as a possible D gene (6 bases). The CDR3 has 12 residues. The germline CDR1 and CDR2 sequences are MNHEY and SVGAGI. V lost 8 bases, J lost 7 bases, and 11 bases lay in between. CDR3 nucleotide sequence: TGTGCCAGCCACAGGGTGGTCGGGGAGCTGTTTTTT. Its translation: CASHRVVGELFF.

V is TRBV10-3 and J is TRBJ2-7; 8 bases match TRBD1. The J segment lost 0 bases and the V segment lost 8 bases, leaving 18 bases of the junction unmatched. Germline CDR1 ENHRY, CDR2 SYGVKD. This CDR3 is 18 amino acids long. DNA for the CDR3: TGTGCCATCGGGGGCGCCGGGACAGGACTTATTCTCTCCTACGAGCAGTACTTC. Protein product: CAIGGAGTGLILSYEQYF.

The CDR3 reads CAWSKGEYGYTF. The CDR3 DNA reads TGTGCCTGGAGTAAGGGGGAGTATGGCTACACCTTC. The genes are TRBV30 and TRBJ1-2; D perhaps matches TRBD1 (6 bases). CDR3 length: 12 residues. Looked up from germline, CDR1 is GTSNPN and CDR2 is SVGIG (reference sequence). The ends were cut back, 2 bases at V and 5 bases at J, with 9 bases in the middle.

The rearrangement uses TRBV11-3 and TRBJ2-1, with 9 bases matching TRBD2. Germline CDR1 SGHNT, CDR2 YENEEA. V lost 2 bases to trimming and J lost 2 bases; unmatched junction nucleotides: 4. The CDR3 has 16 amino acids. CDR3 loop: CASSLLAGPTYNEQFF. The CDR3 DNA is TGTGCCAGCAGCTTACTAGCGGGACCTACCTACAATGAGCAGTTCTTC.

This CDR3 is CASSPYNSRFTYEQYF. In DNA, the CDR3 is TGTGCCAGCTCACCTTACAACAGTCGATTTACCTACGAGCAGTACTTC. The V and J genes are TRBV18 and TRBJ2-7, with D hard to call. The V end was cut by 3 bases, the J end by 2 bases, with 17 bases between. From germline, CDR1 is KGHSH and CDR2 LQKENI. This CDR3 spans 16 amino acids.

The V call is TRBV19, the J call TRBJ2-2, with D maybe TRBD1 (8 bases). CDR3 length: 17 amino acids. Per germline, CDR1 LNHDA and CDR2 SQIVND (reference sequence). V gave up 3 bases and J gave up 8 bases, with 22 bases separating them. The CDR3 protein is CASSIYRGGRDSGELFF. As DNA, the CDR3 is TGTGCCAGTAGTATCTACAGGGGGGGTAGGGATTCAGGGGAGCTGTTTTTT.

V is TRBV6-5 and J is TRBJ1-1, with a possible D match to TRBD1 (6 bases). Germline-derived CDR1 and CDR2 are MNHEY and SVGAGI. Trimming took off 8 bases at V and 1 base at J, with 14 bases between the two ends. The CDR3 sequence is 14 residues long. The chain's CDR3 is CASRPGQQNTEAFF. Here the CDR3 DNA reads TGTGCCAGCCGACCGGGACAACAGAACACTGAAGCTTTCTTT.

The genes are TRBV4-3 and TRBJ1-4; the D gene is possibly TRBD1 (5 bases). The V end was cut by 4 bases, the J end by 3 bases, with 12 bases between. CDR1 and CDR2 (germline): LGHNA, YSLEER. CDR3 length: 15 residues. The CDR3: CASSPEGLSNEKLFF. In nucleotides, the CDR3 is TGCGCCAGCAGCCCGGAGGGGTTATCTAATGAAAAACTGTTTTTT.

This chain connects TRBV4-3 to TRBJ1-2; D is perhaps TRBD1 (6 bases). Between the trimmed V and J ends, which lost 0 bases and 5 bases, there was a span of 13 bases. Germline loops: CDR1 LGHNA, CDR2 YSLEER. The CDR3 length is 15 residues. CDR3 loop: CASSQELRDIYGYTF. In DNA, the CDR3 is TGCGCCAGCAGCCAAGAACTACGGGACATTTATGGCTACACCTTC.